These T cell receptor beta chains were read from a single sample in a study of regulatory T cells in long-lasting Graves disease. TCRdb independently ran MiXCR on the multiplex PCR reads; one entry per CDR3 protein. The data contain roughly 510,000 distinct CDR3 sequences, more than 15% of them singletons. Separately, the same data were catalogued under a study of T cells in Graves' hyperthyroidism and ophthalmopathy.

Material: peripheral blood mononuclear cells (PBMCs), obtained at new diagnosis, from a patient treated with antithyroid drugs. The receptors here all came from a man aged 18 to 30 with Graves disease. Each CDR3 is given with its conserved first and last residue. D genes are given only for firm matches. Only some rows state a clone size, as once, few, many or a class for expanded clones.

J gene | V gene | D gene | clone size | CDR3 DNA | CDR3 protein
TRBJ2-5 | TRBV12-5 | NA | few | TGTGCTAGTGGTTTGGTACCGAGGATATTCCAAGAGACCCAGTACTTC | CASGLVPRIFQETQYF
TRBJ2-7 | TRBV12-3/TRBV12-4 | TRBD2 | many | TGTGCCAGCAGTTCCCGACTAGCGCCCTACGAGCAGTACTTC | CASSSRLAPYEQYF
TRBJ1-1 | TRBV12-3/TRBV12-4 | NA | NA | TGTGCCAGCAGTTTAGCGGGGGGGGCAGGGGCTTGGACTGAAGCTTTCTTT | CASSLAGGAGAWTEAFF
TRBJ2-1 | TRBV28 | NA | many | TGTGCCAGCAGCTTCGGCGGACCCTACAATGAGCAGTTCTTC | CASSFGGPYNEQFF
TRBJ2-7 | TRBV5-1 | NA | few | TGCGCCAGCAGGGCAGAGGTGGGTGGTGAGCAGTACTTC | CASRAEVGGEQYF
TRBJ2-4 | TRBV12-3/TRBV12-4 | NA | many | TGTGCCAGCAGTCGACTAGCCAAAAACATTCAGTACTTC | CASSRLAKNIQYF
TRBJ1-5 | TRBV5-6 | NA | NA | TGTGCCAGCTCGAAGGACGTTTCCAATCAGCCCCAGCATTTT | CASSKDVSNQPQHF
TRBJ2-3 | TRBV20-1 | TRBD1 | NA | TGCAGTGCTAGAGAAGGACAGGGTGGCACAGATACGCAGTATTTT | CSAREGQGGTDTQYF
TRBJ1-1 | TRBV20-1 | TRBD1 | many | TGCAGTGCTCAATCCCGACACCGCTTTACAGGGGCTGAAGCTTTCTTT | CSAQSRHRFTGAEAFF
TRBJ2-5 | TRBV7-9 | NA | many | TGTGCCAGCAGTATGGACGCAATACAAGAGACCCAGTACTTC | CASSMDAIQETQYF
TRBJ2-7 | TRBV12-3/TRBV12-4 | NA | many | TGTGCCAGCAGCCAGGTGCTCGACGAGCAGTACTTC | CASSQVLDEQYF
TRBJ2-7 | TRBV6-2/TRBV6-3 | NA | many | TGTGCCAGCAGCCCTACCGGCAGCGCCTACGAGCAGTACTTC | CASSPTGSAYEQYF
TRBJ2-3 | TRBV29-1 | TRBD2 | many | TGCAGCGCGTCACCTAGCGGGACAGATACGCAGTATTTT | CSASPSGTDTQYF
TRBJ2-1 | TRBV10-1 | TRBD2 | few | TGCGCCAGCCTAGCGGGAGGTGAGCAGTTCTTC | CASLAGGEQFF
TRBJ2-7 | TRBV7-2 | NA | NA | TGTGCCAGCAGCTGGAGCATCTACGAGCAGTACTTC | CASSWSIYEQYF
TRBJ1-4 | TRBV11-2 | TRBD1 | few | TGTGCCAGCAGCTTAGGCCAGGGGGAAGGGGATGAAAAACTGTTTTTT | CASSLGQGEGDEKLFF
TRBJ2-1 | TRBV20-1 | TRBD2 | many | TGCAGTGCTAGTGGAAGCGGGAGCCCCGGGTATGAGCAGTTCTTC | CSASGSGSPGYEQFF
TRBJ2-2 | TRBV12-3/TRBV12-4 | NA | many | TGTGCCAGCAGTCAGGGACGGGGGGAGCTGTTTTTT | CASSQGRGELFF
TRBJ2-7 | TRBV2 | NA | many | TGTGCCAGCAGTACAGGGGGCGCGAGTAGCGGGGGGCTCTTC | CASSTGGASSGGLF
TRBJ2-2 | TRBV13 | TRBD2 | few | TGTGCCAGCAGTCTAGCGGGGTTTAACACCGGGGAGCTGTTTTTT | CASSLAGFNTGELFF
TRBJ2-7 | TRBV3-1 | TRBD1 | few | TGTGCCAGCAGCCAAGATGGGACAGGGTTAGGCGAGCAGTACTTC | CASSQDGTGLGEQYF
TRBJ2-7 | TRBV20-1 | NA | many | TGCAGTGCTACCCCGCTTCGGGACAAAATTGGGTACGAGCAGTACTTC | CSATPLRDKIGYEQYF
TRBJ2-7 | TRBV4-1 | NA | NA | TGCGCCAGCAGCCAATCCTCGGCGTTATACGAGCAGTACTTC | CASSQSSALYEQYF
TRBJ2-7 | TRBV7-6 | NA | many | TGTGCCAGCAGCTTAGGTACCGGGACCGCCAACTACGAGCAGTACTTC | CASSLGTGTANYEQYF
TRBJ2-2 | TRBV30 | NA | NA | TGTGCCTGGAGTGCTAGGGTCGCCGGGGAGCTGTTTTTT | CAWSARVAGELFF
TRBJ2-1 | TRBV5-4 | NA | few | TGTGCCAGCAGCTTGGTCGCGACTGAGGGCAATGAGCAGTTCTTC | CASSLVATEGNEQFF
TRBJ1-2 | TRBV7-9 | TRBD1 | NA | TGTGCCAGCAGCCGGACAGGGGCGACCGCTAACTATGGCTACACCTTC | CASSRTGATANYGYTF
TRBJ1-5 | TRBV12-3/TRBV12-4 | NA | NA | TGTGCCAGCAGTTACTCACGCGCCCGGGGCGGGGATCAGCCCCAGCATTTT | CASSYSRARGGDQPQHF
TRBJ1-6 | TRBV19 | TRBD1 | NA | TGTGCCAGTTCGGACAGGGCTGGCTCACCCCTCCACTTT | CASSDRAGSPLHF
TRBJ1-5 | TRBV20-1 | TRBD1 | many | TGCAGTGCTAAATCCGGGACAGGGGATCAGCCCCAGCATTTT | CSAKSGTGDQPQHF
TRBJ2-1 | TRBV30 | TRBD2 | many | TGTGCCTGGAGCCCGCCCCTCAAGCGGGAGAACGCTGAGCAGTTCTTC | CAWSPPLKRENAEQFF
TRBJ2-2 | TRBV12-3/TRBV12-4 | NA | NA | TGTGCCACCAGTTTGGGAGGCGGGGAGCTGTTTTTT | CATSLGGGELFF
TRBJ1-1 | TRBV5-1 | NA | many | TGCGCCAGCAGCTTGGTGGGCACAGCCTTACACGGAACCACTGAAGCTTTCTTT | CASSLVGTALHGTTEAFF
TRBJ2-7 | TRBV20-1 | NA | NA | TGCAGTGCTAGATCCAGGGACTCGTACGAGCAGTACTTC | CSARSRDSYEQYF
TRBJ2-7 | TRBV11-3 | TRBD2 | NA | TGTGCCTTCGGGACTAGCGGCTACGAGCAGTACTTC | CAFGTSGYEQYF
TRBJ2-1 | TRBV5-1 | TRBD2 | NA | TGCGCCAGCAGCCCGGGACTAGCGGGAACAACTGAGCAGTTCTTC | CASSPGLAGTTEQFF
TRBJ2-7 | TRBV27 | TRBD2 | many | TGTGCCAGCAGTTCTTTAGCGGGAGGGCCGCGCGAGCAGTACTTC | CASSSLAGGPREQYF
TRBJ2-1 | TRBV7-3 | TRBD2 | few | TGTGCCAGCAGCGAAACCCCGGGACTAGGATACAATGAGCAGTTCTTC | CASSETPGLGYNEQFF
TRBJ2-7 | TRBV20-1 | TRBD2 | few | TGCAGTGCTAGAGGAACTAGCGGGAGATACGAGCAGTACTTC | CSARGTSGRYEQYF
TRBJ1-2 | TRBV19 | TRBD1 | few | TGTGCCAGTAGTCCACCAGTCCGGACAGGGAGATTGGATGGCTACACCTTC | CASSPPVRTGRLDGYTF
TRBJ2-5 | TRBV9 | TRBD2 | many | TGTGCCAGCAGCGTAGTAGCGGGGCCCCAAGAGACCCAGTACTTC | CASSVVAGPQETQYF
TRBJ2-7 | TRBV6-2/TRBV6-3 | TRBD2 | many | TGTGCCAGCGAAAGAGCCGGGACTAGGAGCTCCTACGAGCAGTACTTC | CASERAGTRSSYEQYF
TRBJ2-7 | TRBV29-1 | TRBD1 | few | TGCAGCGTTGAGCTCCGGGACAGGTTTTCCGAGCAGTACTTC | CSVELRDRFSEQYF
TRBJ2-2 | TRBV9 | TRBD2 | NA | TGTGCCAGCAGCGTAGCCCAGGGGCGCCCGGGAGGGCCCAGCGGGGAGCTGTTTTTT | CASSVAQGRPGGPSGELFF
TRBJ2-2 | TRBV20-1 | TRBD2 | NA | TGCAGTGCTAGGGCCCGGGGGGTCTGGAACACCGGGGAGCTGTTTTTT | CSARARGVWNTGELFF
TRBJ2-7 | TRBV12-3/TRBV12-4 | NA | many | TGTGCCAGGACACTCGACTACGAGCAGTACTTC | CARTLDYEQYF
TRBJ2-5 | TRBV5-1 | NA | NA | TGCGCCAGCAGTGCCGGGACTCTGGGGGAGACCCAGTACTTC | CASSAGTLGETQYF
TRBJ1-1 | TRBV30 | NA | many | TGTGCCTGGAGTGTACCTGATCCAGGGGCTGAAGCTTTCTTT | CAWSVPDPGAEAFF
TRBJ1-1 | TRBV29-1 | NA | many | TGCAGCGTTGGTGGGGGGCTGAACACTGAAGCTTTCTTT | CSVGGGLNTEAFF
TRBJ2-7 | TRBV19 | TRBD1 | NA | TGTGCCAGTAGTATAGGGACAGGGGGCCCCTACGAGCAGTACTTC | CASSIGTGGPYEQYF
TRBJ1-1 | TRBV6-1 | NA | many | TGTGCAACCAGGGAAGGGGCGAACACTGAAGCTTTCTTT | CATREGANTEAFF
TRBJ1-3 | TRBV9 | NA | few | TGTGCCAGCAGCGGGGCGAAGGGAAACACCATATATTTT | CASSGAKGNTIYF
TRBJ2-3 | TRBV9 | NA | NA | TGTGCCAGCAGCGTACCCCGGTCGGGCCTTTACACAGATACGCAGTATTTT | CASSVPRSGLYTDTQYF
TRBJ2-1 | TRBV2 | TRBD2 | NA | TGTGCCAGCAGTGGACTAGCGGGGGGGGATGAGCAGTTCTTC | CASSGLAGGDEQFF
TRBJ1-2 | TRBV12-3/TRBV12-4 | NA | many | TGTGCCAGCAGTCTCGGTCAGCGCTATGGCTACACCTTC | CASSLGQRYGYTF